The sequence of this T cell receptor beta chain was determined in a study of T cell responses to AZD1222 COVID-19 vaccine (dated by TCRdb to the early 2020s). Regarding the research as a whole: AZD1222 recipients whose second dose came at about 4 weeks and those whose second dose came at about 12 weeks were combined into one group, since spike-specific TCR depth and breadth did not differ between the two schedules. Trial participants were enrolled by age into 18-55, 56-69 and 70-plus year subgroups, with about 150, 28 and 57 TCR-sequenced participants respectively. A total of around 240 trial participants underwent TCR sequencing, of whom some 210 received two doses of AZD1222 and around 26 received two doses of the MenACWY control vaccine. Broad study findings and their caveats: Because no day 14 peak-response samples were available, the repertoires could be characterized only after the peak T cell response. Spike-specific TCR breadth and depth rose significantly after two AZD1222 doses compared with day 0 and with MenACWY recipients. Conclusions about previously exposed vaccinees are limited, since just 6 or 7 AZD1222 recipients were seropositive for SARS-CoV-2 at baseline. Reportedly, almost half of the unique spike-specific TCRs recognized epitopes lying outside the regions that are mutated in the B.1.351 and B.1.1.7 variants. Most participants were white British and females outnumbered males, and the authors suggested that clonal diversity may have been underestimated. The 56-69-year group was small, and its depth increase did not reach significance, likely because of low power. CD4 TCRs associated with the vaccine covered the entire spike protein, and the dominant responses were in regions 160-218 and 743-854.

Of note for this clone: Its binding antigen is unknown. No per-base quality is available; no much larger clone lies one base away.

From a lookup of the germline V gene, CDR1 and CDR2 are KGHSY and FQNENV. The CDR3 holds 12 amino acids from the cysteine to the phenylalanine. The sequence is cut down to CDR3 DNA, 36 bases in frame from base 1. The V end loses 8 bases and the J end loses 9 bases, and a stretch of 14 bases separates them. The CDR3 regions of human TCRbeta chains were analyzed by immunosequencing. As for the original processing: Repertoire TCRs were matched against a reference library of SARS-CoV-2-specific TCRs generated with the MIRA antigen-specificity platform. Breadth was defined as the fraction of unique TCRs that were SARS-CoV-2-associated, and depth was defined as the fraction of total T cells that were SARS-CoV-2-associated. Each spike-specific TCR was assigned to its reactive spike region and to a CD4 or CD8 class using the MIRA data. Log10-transformed breadth and depth values were compared by one-way ANOVA with Sidak's multiple comparisons tests. TCRdb mirrors the immuneACCESS table, restricted to in-frame sequences. Some clones are absent from its copies; in checked studies, under half trace to an unresolved V gene, and the reason for the others is unknown. That table is the source of V, J and clone size, and D and trimming were worked out from the DNA. Within this sample are about 70,000 clones, with about 85% of them counted one time only. Around 21% of the sample lies in the top ten.

This specimen's time point label, interpreted: baseline before first vaccination. The vaccinee samples were drawn from two UK trials, COV001 and COV002, one of which was a single-blind randomized controlled phase 2/3 trial testing AZD1222 (ChAdOx1 nCoV-19) in healthy adults. Trial participant PBMC samples were collected at day 0 and day 28 after the second dose for TCRbeta chain sequencing. This TCR was recovered from an adult in good health. This chain is built from TRBV16 and TRBJ2-1, and possibly TRBD1, on 6 matching bases. Sample: peripheral blood, taken on day 0 of AZD1222 vaccination. The nucleotide sequence reads TGTGCCAGCGCACTAAACAGGGTTGAGCAGTTCTTC. Translation gives CASALNRVEQFF.